These T cell receptor beta chains were read from a single sample in a study of T cells in Graves' hyperthyroidism and ophthalmopathy. From the multiplex PCR reads, TCRdb called clonotypes with MiXCR, one entry per CDR3 protein. The sample yields under 450,000 distinct CDR3 sequences, about a sixth seen once. Sequencing used blood. The receptors were gathered from a woman aged 25-40 years with Graves' hyperthyroidism that later progressed to Graves' ophthalmopathy. CDR3s include the opening cysteine and the closing phenylalanine or tryptophan. Each record gives: D gene, J gene, V gene, clone size, CDR3 DNA, CDR3 protein. A D gene is named only where the DNA matches it firmly. Clone sizes are given selectively: once, few, many, or a class where the clone is expanded.

TRBD1,TRBJ1-6,TRBV4-1,many,TGCGCCAGCAGCCAACCGATGACAGGGAAACATTCACCCCTCCACTTT,CASSQPMTGKHSPLHF
NA,TRBJ1-1,TRBV7-8,many,TGTGCCAGCAGCTTAGCTACTTTCTCTGAAGCTTTCTTT,CASSLATFSEAFF
NA,TRBJ2-7,TRBV6-2/TRBV6-3,many,TGTGCCAGCAGCGACAGGTCAGGATCCTACGAGCAGTACTTC,CASSDRSGSYEQYF
TRBD1,TRBJ1-2,TRBV9,many,TGTGCCAGCAGCCTTACAGGGGGCGAAGGTGGCTACACCTTC,CASSLTGGEGGYTF
TRBD1,TRBJ1-2,TRBV6-5,NA,TGTGCCAGCAGTTACGGGACAGCTTATAACTATGGCTACACCTTC,CASSYGTAYNYGYTF
NA,TRBJ2-1,TRBV7-2,many,TGTGCCAGCAGCTTAGCGAGGCGGGAGCAGTTCTTC,CASSLARREQFF
NA,TRBJ2-7,TRBV11-2,many,TGTGCCAGCAGCTTATGGTCGGGAAACTCCTACGAGCAGTACTTC,CASSLWSGNSYEQYF
NA,TRBJ2-5,TRBV11-2,NA,TGTGCCAGCAGCCGCTTAGGGGGGCAAGAGACCCAGTACTTC,CASSRLGGQETQYF
TRBD2,TRBJ2-1,TRBV6-6,many,TGTGCCAGCAGTTACGGGGAGGGGTATAACAATGAGCAGTTCTTC,CASSYGEGYNNEQFF
TRBD1,TRBJ2-7,TRBV2,many,TGTGCCAGCAGGTGGGAACAGGGGTGGTACGAGCAGTACTTC,CASRWEQGWYEQYF
NA,TRBJ1-6,TRBV12-3/TRBV12-4,many,TGTGCCAGCAGCCGGACAGACGTTAATTCACCCCTCCACTTT,CASSRTDVNSPLHF
NA,TRBJ1-2,TRBV5-4,many,TGTGCCAGCAGCTCCCCGACCGGGACAACCGGCGGTGGCTACACCTTC,CASSSPTGTTGGGYTF
NA,TRBJ2-3,TRBV11-2,many,TGTGCCAGCAGCTTCGTAGGAGAGGGCCGCCATACGCAGTATTTT,CASSFVGEGRHTQYF
NA,TRBJ1-1,TRBV7-9,few,TGTGCCAGCAGCTTAGCGAATGGTAGGGCTTTCTTT,CASSLANGRAFF